A single T cell receptor beta chain is shown here with its context. As handled by the study authors: Quantification of nucleated cells was approximated via reference gene primer amplification. Only in-frame clones appear in the TCRdb table, and some are missing; sequencing was by immunoSEQ multiplex PCR. For V, J and clone size, that table is used; D and trimming come from the DNA. The sample records 300,000 to 400,000 clones, 88% being singletons. This sample stems from a study of blood T cell repertoires in COVID-19. At the level of the study: Italy, Spain and the United States were the sources of the convalescent and acute COVID-19 samples.

This receptor was taken from a woman aged 25 to 39 with acute COVID-19. The material sequenced was PBMCs or T cells enriched from blood (not recorded which).

CDR3 DNA sequence: TGTGCCACCAGTGGAGTCGGGGGACCAGATACGCAGTATTTT. It yields the protein CATSGVGGPDTQYF. This chain connects TRBV24-1 to TRBJ2-3, with a weak D call TRBD2 (6 bases). The CDR3 has 14 residues. Germline CDR1 KGHDR, CDR2 SFDVKD. V lost 5 bases and J 4 bases, leaving 12 bases between the germline ends.